This T cell receptor beta chain was found in a study of T cells in Graves' hyperthyroidism and ophthalmopathy. Study-wide background: The authors collected peripheral blood at initial diagnosis, before any treatment.

CDR3 size: 13 residues. Germline-derived CDR1 and CDR2 are SGHDT and YYEEEE. J lost 8 bases, V lost 4 bases, and 6 bases had no gene match. RNA transcripts were the template for amplifying TCR beta CDR3 regions. Primed by the HTBI set, a first-round RT-PCR was run on the TCR CDR3. Each CDR3 protein is one row after TCRdb ran MiXCR on the multiplex PCR reads. The data hold about 350,000 distinct CDR3 sequences, with over 12% observed a single time. This clonotype came up many times. Source material: blood. This clonotype was obtained from an older woman with Graves' ophthalmopathy. This chain uses TRBV5-6 with TRBJ2-4; 7 nucleotides match TRBD1. CDR3 DNA sequence: TGTGCCAGCAGCGAAGGGGGCCAGGACATTCAGTACTTC. It translates to CASSEGGQDIQYF.